These 27 T cell receptor beta chains came from one sample sequenced in a study of blood T cell repertoires in COVID-19. TCRdb's copy holds only in-frame clones and misses some; the assay was immunoSEQ multiplex PCR. The profile covers 250,000 to 300,000 clones, with about 86% appearing a single time and approximately 14% taken by the ten largest. The source material was peripheral blood. All receptors come from an older woman with COVID-19, enrolled during active disease.

V and J are TRBV27 and TRBJ2-5; TRBD1 matches 12 bases. CDR1 is MNHEY and CDR2 is SMNVEV in the germline V gene (reference sequence). CDR3 length: 15 residues. V shed 6 bases, J shed 2 bases, and the junction held 4 bases outside the gene matches. The CDR3, as DNA: TGTGCCAGCAGGCCGGGACAGGGGGCTCAAGAGACCCAGTACTTC. Encoded protein: CASRPGQGAQETQYF.

This clone was detected once. The chain joins TRBV4-3 to TRBJ2-4, with TRBD2 matching 7 bases. Germline values: CDR1 LGHNA, CDR2 YSLEER. This CDR3 is built from 19 residues. V shed 0 bases and J 1 base; nucleotides not matched to a gene: 12. The CDR3 here is CASSQDRGGVDGAKNIQYF. The CDR3 nucleotides are TGCGCCAGCAGCCAAGATAGGGGAGGGGTTGACGGGGCCAAAAACATTCAGTACTTC.

The chain couples TRBV5-8 to TRBJ2-7; 9 bases line up with TRBD1. Germline CDR1 SGHTS, CDR2 YDEGEE. V trimming: 6 bases; J trimming: 2 bases; junction bases outside the gene matches: 3. This CDR3 comprises 13 residues. CDR3 amino acids: CASTDRGAYEQYF. The DNA for the CDR3 is TGTGCCAGCACGGACAGGGGAGCCTACGAGCAGTACTTC.

This chain uses TRBV5-6 with TRBJ1-2; D is ambiguous. The V gene's germline CDR1 is SGHDT and CDR2 YYEEEE. The CDR3 is 13 residues long. The V and J ends lost 5 bases and 6 bases respectively, with 14 bases between them. CDR3 DNA: TGTGCCAGCAGTCCGCGTGGAGGTGATGGCTACACCTTC. Protein product: CASSPRGGDGYTF. The full variable domain, rest sourced from reference TRBV5-6 and TRBJ1-2, is DAGVTQSPTHLIKTRGQQVTLRCSPKSGHDTVSWYQQALGQGPQFIFQYYEEEERQRGNFPDRFSGHQFPNYSSELNVNALLLGDSALYLCASSPRGGDGYTFGSGTRLTVV.

The rearrangement links TRBV5-1 to TRBJ2-3; 7 bases map to TRBD2. V shed 1 base, J shed 6 bases, and the junction held 8 bases outside the gene matches. This CDR3 has 15 residues. From germline, CDR1 is SGHRS and CDR2 YFSETQ. The CDR3 DNA is TGCGCCAGCAGCTTGTTGGCTAGCGGCTCTGATACGCAGTATTTT. Encoded protein: CASSLLASGSDTQYF.

V usage is TRBV30 and J usage is TRBJ1-1; weak D call: TRBD1 (5 bases). V lost 0 bases and J 0 bases, leaving 8 bases between the germline ends. This CDR3 region has 14 residues. From germline, CDR1 is GTSNPN and CDR2 SVGIG (reference sequence). CDR3 DNA: TGTGCCTGGAGTGTAAGGGGCCTGAACACTGAAGCTTTCTTT. It codes for CAWSVRGLNTEAFF.

CDR3 protein: CASSPQGGDQETQYF. DNA of the CDR3: TGTGCCAGCAGCCCACAGGGAGGGGACCAAGAGACCCAGTACTTC. The chain has TRBV11-2 and TRBJ2-5, with D perhaps TRBD2 (7 bases). This CDR3 spans 15 amino acids. CDR1 is SGHAT and CDR2 is FQNNGV in the germline V gene. V lost 5 bases to trimming and J lost 0 bases, with 13 bases between them.

The rearrangement joins TRBV7-2 to TRBJ2-2, with D unclear. This CDR3 is built from 16 residues. Germline CDR1 is SGHTA and CDR2 is FQGNSA. Between the trimmed V and J ends, which lost 5 bases and 4 bases, there was a span of 17 bases. This CDR3 is CASSPAIRSGTGELFF. The CDR3 DNA follows: TGTGCCAGCAGCCCCGCCATCCGGAGTGGCACCGGGGAGCTGTTTTTT.

This rearrangement joins TRBV4-3 to TRBJ2-7, with D possibly matching TRBD1 (6 bases). The V and J ends lost 3 bases and 4 bases respectively, with 16 bases between them. CDR3 length equals 15 residues. The V gene's germline CDR1 is LGHNA and CDR2 YSLEER. The CDR3 reads CASSQGDGQGYEQYF. Written as DNA, the CDR3 is TGCGCCAGCAGCCAGGGGGACGGGCAGGGGTACGAGCAGTACTTC.

This rearrangement joins TRBV28 to TRBJ1-3, with 8 bases identical to TRBD1. Trimming cost V 5 bases and J 5 bases; bases outside gene matches: 8. Germline V gives CDR1 MDHEN, CDR2 SYDVKM. This CDR3 spans 15 amino acids. The CDR3 DNA reads TGTGCCAGCAGTACCCCGGGACAGGATAGAAACACCATATATTTT. Its protein is CASSTPGQDRNTIYF. Variable domain in full (rest from reference TRBV28 and TRBJ1-3): DVKVTQSSRYLVKRTGEKVFLECVQDMDHENMFWYRQDPGLGLRLIYFSYDVKMKEKGDIPEGYSVSREKKERFSLILESASTNQTSMYLCASSTPGQDRNTIYFGEGSWLTVV.

V is TRBV7-6 and J is TRBJ2-6; 9 bases map to TRBD2. This CDR3 has 20 residues. The junction had 15 bases not matched to a gene; V was cut back by 5 bases and J by 1 base. From germline, CDR1 is SGHVS and CDR2 FNYEAQ. The CDR3 spells CASSLDTSGSLASGANVLTF. The CDR3 region has the DNA TGTGCCAGCAGCCTAGACACTAGCGGGTCCCTTGCTTCTGGGGCCAACGTCCTGACTTTC. Supplemented by reference TRBV7-6 and TRBJ2-6, the full variable domain reads GAGVSQSPRYKVTKRGQDVALRCDPISGHVSLYWYRQALGQGPEFLTYFNYEAQQDKSGLPNDRFSAERPEGSISTLTIQRTEQRDSAMYRCASSLDTSGSLASGANVLTFGAGSRLTVL.

The CDR3, as DNA: TGTGCCATCAGTGAGTCAAGGACATCTTCCTACGAGCAGTACTTC. Amino acid sequence: CAISESRTSSYEQYF. V is TRBV10-3 and J is TRBJ2-7, with D possibly TRBD1 on 5 matching bases. This CDR3 is built from 15 residues. Germline assignment: CDR1 ENHRY and CDR2 SYGVKD. V lost 0 bases and J 1 base, leaving 10 bases between the germline ends.

The CDR3 sequence: CASSGPGKSGNTIYF. CDR3 coding DNA: TGTGCCAGCAGCGGCCCGGGGAAATCTGGAAACACCATATATTTT. V and J are TRBV9 and TRBJ1-3, with D hard to call. This CDR3 is 15 amino acids long. Germline V CDR1 and CDR2: SGDLS, YYNGEE. V lost 3 bases to trimming and J lost 1 base, with 11 bases between them.

The chain carries TRBV7-9 and TRBJ1-1; TRBD1 matches 9 bases. The V segment lost 2 bases and the J segment 3 bases; nucleotides outside the gene matches: 4. The V gene's germline CDR1 is SEHNR and CDR2 FQNEAQ (reference sequence). The CDR3 spans 15 residues. The CDR3 loop is CASSLRDRDDTEAFF. CDR3 bases: TGTGCCAGCAGCTTAAGGGACAGGGACGACACTGAAGCTTTCTTT.

The chain employs TRBV5-4 and TRBJ2-3, with D perhaps TRBD2 (6 bases). Looked up from germline, CDR1 is SGHNT and CDR2 is YYREEE (reference sequence). The CDR3 has 17 amino acids. V shed 3 bases and J shed 0 bases, with 17 bases lying between them. DNA of the CDR3: TGTGCCAGCAGCTCGGGGTTCGGCGGGGCTAGCACAGATACGCAGTATTTT. Its protein product is CASSSGFGGASTDTQYF.

The J gene is TRBJ2-3, the V gene TRBV7-2; D gene uncertain. Trimming removed 1 base at V and 4 bases at J, with 12 bases between. CDR1 and CDR2 from the germline V gene are SGHTA and FQGNSA. The CDR3 has 15 amino acids. The CDR3 coding sequence is TGTGCCAGCAGCTTAGGATATGTAACTTCAGATACGCAGTATTTT. Amino acids: CASSLGYVTSDTQYF. Filled out from reference TRBV7-2 and TRBJ2-3, the complete variable domain reads GAGVSQSPSNKVTEKGKDVELRCDPISGHTALYWYRQSLGQGLEFLIYFQGNSAPDKSGLPSDRFSAERTGGSVSTLTIQRTQQEDSAVYLCASSLGYVTSDTQYFGPGTRLTVL.

This chain joins TRBV10-2 and TRBJ1-2, with 8 bases matching TRBD1. The germline V gene encodes CDR1 WSHSY and CDR2 SAAADI. The CDR3 loop spans 14 amino acids. Germline trimming cut 9 bases from V and 8 bases from J; bases unmatched to any gene: 14. The CDR3 reads CASSSSGTGGGYTF. The DNA for the CDR3 is TGCGCCAGTTCCTCTTCCGGGACAGGTGGGGGCTACACCTTC.

The V and J genes are TRBV9 and TRBJ2-7; 10 bases agree with TRBD1. The V segment lost 0 bases and the J segment 4 bases; nucleotides outside the gene matches: 4. Germline V lookup: CDR1 SGDLS, CDR2 YYNGEE. The CDR3 runs to 15 residues. DNA for the CDR3: TGTGCCAGCAGCGTAGGGACAGGGGGTATTTACGAGCAGTACTTC. Translating gives CASSVGTGGIYEQYF.

The rearrangement uses TRBV3-1 (or the pseudogene TRBV3-2) and TRBJ2-3, with TRBD2 matching 11 bases. Germline-derived CDR1 and CDR2 are LGHDT and YNNKEL (reference sequence). The CDR3 extends over 17 amino acids. The V gene end was trimmed by 4 bases and the J gene end by 0 bases; junction bases not matched to a gene: 6. The CDR3 DNA reads TGTGCCAGCAGCCTAGCCGGGACTAGCGGTAGCACAGATACGCAGTATTTT. Translating gives CASSLAGTSGSTDTQYF.

The chain carries TRBV4-1 and TRBJ1-2, with TRBD1 identical over 9 bases. The CDR3 is 16 residues long. The J segment lost 5 bases and the V segment lost 1 base, leaving 8 bases of the junction unmatched. Germline V gene lookup returns CDR1 MGHRA and CDR2 YSYEKL. CDR3 DNA sequence: TGCGCCAGCAGCCAAGGACCGACAGGGGGAACTTATGGCTACACCTTC. It specifies CASSQGPTGGTYGYTF.

The chain employs TRBV28 and TRBJ2-5, with 8 bases identical to TRBD2. V lost 5 bases and J lost 6; bases outside the gene matches: 5. Germline CDR1 reads MDHEN; CDR2 reads SYDVKM. The CDR3 spans 13 residues. The CDR3 nucleotides read TGTGCCAGCAGTCTCGGGGGGGCGAAGACCCAGTACTTC. Encoded protein: CASSLGGAKTQYF. The full variable domain, its missing parts supplied by reference TRBV28 and TRBJ2-5, is DVKVTQSSRYLVKRTGEKVFLECVQDMDHENMFWYRQDPGLGLRLIYFSYDVKMKEKGDIPEGYSVSREKKERFSLILESASTNQTSMYLCASSLGGAKTQYFGPGTRLLVL.

The chain links TRBV23-1 to TRBJ2-1; no clear D. TRBV23-1 is placed among ORFs of uncertain function. The CDR3 spans 9 residues. The V end lost 10 bases, the J end lost 8 bases, and 6 bases lay between the germline ends. Written as DNA, the CDR3 is TGCGCCATGGTAGATGAGCAGTTCTTC. As protein: CAMVDEQFF.

V gene TRBV29-1 combines with J gene TRBJ1-1; 7 nucleotides line up with TRBD1. Trimming cost V 2 bases and J 5 bases; bases outside gene matches: 17. The CDR3 length is 17 residues. Germline V gene sequence: CDR1 SQVTM, CDR2 ANQGSEA. This chain's CDR3 is CSVEKRGRGTGATEAFF. The CDR3 DNA follows: TGCAGCGTTGAAAAGAGAGGCAGGGGCACAGGGGCTACTGAAGCTTTCTTT. Full variable domain (rest looked up from reference TRBV29-1 and TRBJ1-1): SAVISQKPSRDICQRGTSLTIQCQVDSQVTMMFWYRQQPGQSLTLIATANQGSEATYESGFVIDKFPISRPNLTFSTLTVSNMSPEDSSIYLCSVEKRGRGTGATEAFFGQGTRLTVV.

The chain links TRBV30 to TRBJ1-2, with D maybe TRBD1 (5 bases). The CDR3 extends over 16 amino acids. Trimming shortened V by 1 base and J by 4 bases, and 19 bases separated the two germline ends. Germline V lookup: CDR1 GTSNPN, CDR2 SVGIG (reference sequence). In DNA, the CDR3 is TGTGCCTGGAGTGCGGTATGGGGGGGGTACAGCTATGGCTACACCTTC. Encoded protein: CAWSAVWGGYSYGYTF.

The rearrangement uses TRBV11-2 and TRBJ2-7, with D possibly being TRBD2 (5 bases). Trimming pared 5 bases from V and 0 bases from J, leaving 11 bases between. The CDR3 totals 14 residues. Germline-derived CDR1 and CDR2 are SGHAT and FQNNGV. CDR3 nucleotide sequence: TGTGCCAGCAGCCTAAACGGGATCTCCTACGAGCAGTACTTC. Protein: CASSLNGISYEQYF. The whole variable domain, filled in from reference TRBV11-2 and TRBJ2-7, reads EAGVAQSPRYKIIEKRQSVAFWCNPISGHATLYWYQQILGQGPKLLIQFQNNGVVDDSQLPKDRFSAERLKGVDSTLKIQPAKLEDSAVYLCASSLNGISYEQYFGPGTRLTVT.

This chain connects TRBV24-1 to TRBJ1-1, with 8 bases identical to TRBD1. The CDR3 extends over 13 amino acids. Germline V gene lookup returns CDR1 KGHDR and CDR2 SFDVKD. Trimming at V came to 6 bases and at J to 6 bases, leaving 5 bases not matched to a gene. The CDR3: CATSRTGTPEAFF. For the CDR3, the DNA is TGTGCCACCAGTAGGACAGGGACACCTGAAGCTTTCTTT.

There are many counts of this clone. The rearrangement joins TRBV11-2 to TRBJ2-1; D is unresolved. Between the trimmed V and J ends, which lost 0 bases and 4 bases, there was a span of 13 bases. CDR3 size: 16 residues. Germline CDR1 is SGHAT and CDR2 is FQNNGV. The DNA for the CDR3 is TGTGCCAGCAGCTTAGATCTAGGTCCCTCTTACAATGAGCAGTTCTTC. Residues: CASSLDLGPSYNEQFF.